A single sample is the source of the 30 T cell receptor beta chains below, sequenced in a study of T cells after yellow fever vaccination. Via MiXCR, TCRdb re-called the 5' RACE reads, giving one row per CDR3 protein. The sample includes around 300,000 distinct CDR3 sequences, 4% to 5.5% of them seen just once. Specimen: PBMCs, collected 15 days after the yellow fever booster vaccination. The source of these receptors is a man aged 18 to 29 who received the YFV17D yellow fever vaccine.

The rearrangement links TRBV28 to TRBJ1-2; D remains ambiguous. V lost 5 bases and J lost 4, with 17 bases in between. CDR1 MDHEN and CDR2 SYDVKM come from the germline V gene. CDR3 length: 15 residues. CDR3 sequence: CASSPLLGSSYGYTF. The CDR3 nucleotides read TGTGCCAGCAGTCCCCTTTTGGGTAGCAGCTATGGCTACACCTTC.

Written as DNA, the CDR3 is TGCGCCGCAGCATGGGCGGGGGCAGAGGAGACCCAGTACTTC. Protein sequence: CAAAWAGAEETQYF. This rearrangement joins TRBV10-2 to TRBJ2-5, with D possibly matching TRBD2 (7 bases). Per the germline V gene, CDR1 is WSHSY and CDR2 is SAAADI. The CDR3 length is 14 residues. Trimming left V 11 bases short and J 5 bases short, with 21 bases between.

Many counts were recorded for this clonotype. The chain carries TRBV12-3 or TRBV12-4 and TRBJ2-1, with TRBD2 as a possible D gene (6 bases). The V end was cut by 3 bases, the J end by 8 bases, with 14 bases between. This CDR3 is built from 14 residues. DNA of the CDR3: TGTGCCAGCAGTTTTCGACTAGGGTCCGATGAGCAGTTCTTC. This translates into CASSFRLGSDEQFF.

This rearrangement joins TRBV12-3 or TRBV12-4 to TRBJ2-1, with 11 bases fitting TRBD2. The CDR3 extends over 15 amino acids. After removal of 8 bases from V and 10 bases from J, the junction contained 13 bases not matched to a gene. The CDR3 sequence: CASGRGLAGVGEQFF. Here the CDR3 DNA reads TGTGCCAGCGGTCGCGGACTAGCGGGCGTTGGGGAGCAGTTCTTC.

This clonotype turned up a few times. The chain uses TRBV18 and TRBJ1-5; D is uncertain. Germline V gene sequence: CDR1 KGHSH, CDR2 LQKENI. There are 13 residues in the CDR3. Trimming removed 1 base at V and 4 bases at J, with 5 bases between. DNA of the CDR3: TGTGCCAGCTCACCACAATGGAATCAGCCCCAGCATTTT. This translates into CASSPQWNQPQHF.

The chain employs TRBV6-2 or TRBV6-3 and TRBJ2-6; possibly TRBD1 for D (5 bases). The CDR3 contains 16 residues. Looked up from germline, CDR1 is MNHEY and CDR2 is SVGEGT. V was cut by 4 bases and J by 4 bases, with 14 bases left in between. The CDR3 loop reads CASSSHSGSGANVLTF. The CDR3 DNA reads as TGTGCCAGCAGTTCCCATTCAGGGTCCGGGGCCAACGTCCTGACTTTC.

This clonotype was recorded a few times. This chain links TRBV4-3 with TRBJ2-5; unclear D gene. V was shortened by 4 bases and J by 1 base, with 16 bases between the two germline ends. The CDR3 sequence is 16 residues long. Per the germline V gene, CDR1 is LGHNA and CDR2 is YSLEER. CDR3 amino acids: CASSPQKTELQETQYF. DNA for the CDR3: TGCGCCAGCAGCCCCCAAAAGACTGAACTCCAAGAGACCCAGTACTTC.

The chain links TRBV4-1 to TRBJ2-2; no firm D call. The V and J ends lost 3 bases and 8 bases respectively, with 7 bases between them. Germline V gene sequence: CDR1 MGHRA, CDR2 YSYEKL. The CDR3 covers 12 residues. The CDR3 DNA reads TGCGCCAGCAGCCACCCCGGGGGGGAGCTGTTTTTT. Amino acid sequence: CASSHPGGELFF.

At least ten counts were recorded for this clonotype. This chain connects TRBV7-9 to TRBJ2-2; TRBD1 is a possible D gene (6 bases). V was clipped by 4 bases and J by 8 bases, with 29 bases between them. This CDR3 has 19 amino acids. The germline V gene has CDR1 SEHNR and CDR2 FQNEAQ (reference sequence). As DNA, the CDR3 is TGTGCCAGCAGCTCCACGGAGTTGGAGACAGGCGTGCAGTGGGGGGAGCTGTTTTTT. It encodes CASSSTELETGVQWGELFF.

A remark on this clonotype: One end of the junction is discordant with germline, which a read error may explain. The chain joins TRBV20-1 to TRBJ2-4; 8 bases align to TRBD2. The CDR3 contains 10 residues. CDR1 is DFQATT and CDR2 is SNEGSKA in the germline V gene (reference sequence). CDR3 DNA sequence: TGCAGTGCACACCGCGGGGGGCCGCAATTT. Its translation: CSAHRGGPQF.

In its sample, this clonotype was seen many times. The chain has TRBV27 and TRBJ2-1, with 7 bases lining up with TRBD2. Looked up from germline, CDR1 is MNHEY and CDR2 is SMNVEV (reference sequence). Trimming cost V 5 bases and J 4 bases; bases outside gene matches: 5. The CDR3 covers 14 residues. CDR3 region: CASSTAGVYNEQFF. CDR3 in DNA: TGTGCCAGCAGTACTGCGGGGGTATACAATGAGCAGTTCTTC.

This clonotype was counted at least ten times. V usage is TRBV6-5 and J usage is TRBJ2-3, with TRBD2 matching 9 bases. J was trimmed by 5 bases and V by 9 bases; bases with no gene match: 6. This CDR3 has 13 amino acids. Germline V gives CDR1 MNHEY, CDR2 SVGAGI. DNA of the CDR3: TGTGCCAGTTCGCGGGGGGGCGTAGATACGCAGTATTTT. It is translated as CASSRGGVDTQYF.

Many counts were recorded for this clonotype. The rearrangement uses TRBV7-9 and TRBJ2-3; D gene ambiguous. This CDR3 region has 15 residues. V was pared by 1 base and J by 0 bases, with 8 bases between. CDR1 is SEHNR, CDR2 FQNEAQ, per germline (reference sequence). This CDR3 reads CASSLVPASTDTQYF. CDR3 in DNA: TGTGCCAGCAGCTTAGTCCCGGCGAGCACAGATACGCAGTATTTT.

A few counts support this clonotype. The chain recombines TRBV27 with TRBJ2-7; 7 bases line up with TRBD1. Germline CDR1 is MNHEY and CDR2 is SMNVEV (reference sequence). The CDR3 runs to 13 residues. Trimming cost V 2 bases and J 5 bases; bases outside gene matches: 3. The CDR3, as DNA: TGTGCCAGCAGTTTAACAGGGGCGCACGAGCAGTACTTC. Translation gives CASSLTGAHEQYF.

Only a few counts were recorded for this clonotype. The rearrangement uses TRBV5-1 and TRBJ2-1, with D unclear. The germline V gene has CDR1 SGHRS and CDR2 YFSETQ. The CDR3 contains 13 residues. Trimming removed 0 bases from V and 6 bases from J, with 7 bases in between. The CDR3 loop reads CASSLDVSNEQFF. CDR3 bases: TGCGCCAGCAGCTTGGATGTTTCCAATGAGCAGTTCTTC.

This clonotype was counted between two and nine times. CDR3 sequence (DNA): TGCAGTGCTGGAGGGGCTAGCGGGGTCTACAATGAGCAGTTCTTC. The encoded protein is CSAGGASGVYNEQFF. The chain recombines TRBV20-1 with TRBJ2-1; 9 bases agree with TRBD2. Germline V lookup: CDR1 DFQATT, CDR2 SNEGSKA (reference sequence). The CDR3 length is 15 residues. V trimming: 5 bases; J trimming: 3 bases; junction bases outside the gene matches: 8.

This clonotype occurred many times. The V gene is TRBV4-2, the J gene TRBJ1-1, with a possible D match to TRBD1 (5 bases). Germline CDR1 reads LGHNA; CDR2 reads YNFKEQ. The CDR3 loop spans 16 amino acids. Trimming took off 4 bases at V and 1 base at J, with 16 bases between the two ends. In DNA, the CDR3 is TGTGCCAGCAGCCTCTTGGCCGACAGCAAGAACACTGAAGCTTTCTTT. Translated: CASSLLADSKNTEAFF.

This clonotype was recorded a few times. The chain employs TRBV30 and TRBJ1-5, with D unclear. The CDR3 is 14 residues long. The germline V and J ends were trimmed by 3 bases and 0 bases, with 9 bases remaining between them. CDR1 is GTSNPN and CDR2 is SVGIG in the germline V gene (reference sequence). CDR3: CAWRSTYSNQPQHF. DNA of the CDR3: TGTGCCTGGAGGTCCACTTATAGCAATCAGCCCCAGCATTTT.

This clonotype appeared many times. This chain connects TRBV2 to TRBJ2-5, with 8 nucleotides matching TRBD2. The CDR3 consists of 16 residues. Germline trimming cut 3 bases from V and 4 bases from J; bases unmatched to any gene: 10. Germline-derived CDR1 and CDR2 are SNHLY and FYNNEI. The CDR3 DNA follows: TGTGCCAGCAGTGACATAAACGCGGGGGGTTTAGAGACCCAGTACTTC. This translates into CASSDINAGGLETQYF. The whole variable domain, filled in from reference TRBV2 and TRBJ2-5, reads EPEVTQTPSHQVTQMGQEVILRCVPISNHLYFYWYRQILGQKVEFLVSFYNNEISEKSEIFDDQFSVERPDGSNFTLKIRSTKLEDSAMYFCASSDINAGGLETQYFGPGTRLLVL.

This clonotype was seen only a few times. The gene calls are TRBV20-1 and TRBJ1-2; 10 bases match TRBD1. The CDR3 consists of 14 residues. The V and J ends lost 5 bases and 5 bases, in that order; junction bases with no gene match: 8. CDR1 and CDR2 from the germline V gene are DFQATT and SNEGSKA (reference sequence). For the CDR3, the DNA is TGCAGTGCTGTAAGGACAGGGGGACGGTATGGCTACACCTTC. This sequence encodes CSAVRTGGRYGYTF.

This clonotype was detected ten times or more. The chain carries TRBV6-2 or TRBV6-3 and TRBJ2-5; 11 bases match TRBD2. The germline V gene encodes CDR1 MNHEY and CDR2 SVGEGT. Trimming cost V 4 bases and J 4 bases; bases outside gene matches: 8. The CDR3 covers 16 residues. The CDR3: CASSSATSGTRETQYF. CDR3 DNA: TGTGCCAGCAGTTCCGCGACTAGCGGGACTCGAGAGACCCAGTACTTC.

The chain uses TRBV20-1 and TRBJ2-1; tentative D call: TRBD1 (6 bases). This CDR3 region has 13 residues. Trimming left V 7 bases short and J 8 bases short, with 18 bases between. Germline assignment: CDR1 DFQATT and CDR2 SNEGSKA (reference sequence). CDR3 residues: CSVYRAFSDEQFF. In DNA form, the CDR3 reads TGCAGTGTTTACAGGGCCTTTAGCGATGAGCAGTTCTTC.

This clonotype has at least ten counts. For the CDR3, the DNA is TGTGCCAGCAGTTCCGGGACAGATTCCTACAATGAGCAGTTCTTC. Amino acid sequence: CASSSGTDSYNEQFF. The chain joins TRBV6-5 to TRBJ2-1; 7 bases align to TRBD1. In germline, CDR1 is MNHEY, CDR2 SVGAGI. J was trimmed by 1 base and V by 4 bases; bases with no gene match: 4. The CDR3 sequence is 15 residues long.

CDR3 sequence reads: CASKQANTGELFF. DNA of the CDR3: TGTGCCAGCAAACAGGCGAACACCGGGGAGCTGTTTTTT. The rearrangement joins TRBV28 to TRBJ2-2; D might be TRBD1 (5 bases). The V gene lost 7 bases and the J gene lost 0 bases, with 6 bases spanning the gap. From germline, CDR1 is MDHEN and CDR2 SYDVKM. The length of the CDR3 is 13 residues.

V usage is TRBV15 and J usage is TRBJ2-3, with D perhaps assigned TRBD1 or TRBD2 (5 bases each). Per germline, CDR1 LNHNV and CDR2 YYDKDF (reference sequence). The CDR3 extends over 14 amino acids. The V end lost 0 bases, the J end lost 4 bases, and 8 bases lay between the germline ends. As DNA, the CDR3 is TGTGCCACCAGCAGAGATCCGGGGCCAGATACGCAGTATTTT. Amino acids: CATSRDPGPDTQYF. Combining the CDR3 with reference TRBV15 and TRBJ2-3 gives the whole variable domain DAMVIQNPRYQVTQFGKPVTLSCSQTLNHNVMYWYQQKSSQAPKLLFHYYDKDFNNEADTPDNFQSRRPNTSFCFLDIRSPGLGDTAMYLCATSRDPGPDTQYFGPGTRLTVL.

In nucleotides, the CDR3 is TGTGCCAGCTCACCCCCCGGGGTAAGGAACACTGAAGCTTTCTTT. Translated, it gives CASSPPGVRNTEAFF. V is TRBV18 and J is TRBJ1-1; D unresolved. This CDR3 spans 15 amino acids. V lost 3 bases and J 1 base, leaving 12 bases between the germline ends. Germline V gene data show CDR1 as KGHSH and CDR2 as LQKENI. The whole variable domain, remainder taken from reference TRBV18 and TRBJ1-1, is NAGVMQNPRHLVRRRGQEARLRCSPMKGHSHVYWYRQLPEEGLKFMVYLQKENIIDESGMPKERFSAEFPKEGPSILRIQQVVRGDSAAYFCASSPPGVRNTEAFFGQGTRLTVV.

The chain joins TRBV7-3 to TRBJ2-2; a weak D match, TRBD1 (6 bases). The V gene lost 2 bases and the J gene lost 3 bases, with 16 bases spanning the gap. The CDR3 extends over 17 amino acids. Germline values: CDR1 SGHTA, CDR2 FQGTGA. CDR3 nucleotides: TGTGCCAGCAGCTTACACAGGGTAAACGGTGACACCGGGGAGCTGTTTTTT. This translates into CASSLHRVNGDTGELFF.

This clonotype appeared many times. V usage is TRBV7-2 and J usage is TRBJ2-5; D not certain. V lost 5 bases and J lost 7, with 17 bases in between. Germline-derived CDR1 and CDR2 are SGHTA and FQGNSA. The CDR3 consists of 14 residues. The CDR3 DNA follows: TGTGCCAGCAGCCCCCCTCCGATGGTCGGGACCCAGTACTTC. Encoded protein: CASSPPPMVGTQYF.

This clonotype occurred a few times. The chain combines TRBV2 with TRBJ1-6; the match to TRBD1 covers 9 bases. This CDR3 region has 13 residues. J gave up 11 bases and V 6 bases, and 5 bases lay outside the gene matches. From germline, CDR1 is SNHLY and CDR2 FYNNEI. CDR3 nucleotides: TGTGCCAGCAGGGACAGGGGATTAACACCCCTCCACTTT. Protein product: CASRDRGLTPLHF.

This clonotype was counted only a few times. The CDR3 loop is CATSARANYGYTF. The CDR3 DNA follows: TGTGCCACCAGCGCCAGGGCTAACTATGGCTACACCTTC. The chain combines TRBV15 with TRBJ1-2, with a tentative D call TRBD1 (5 bases). Germline loops: CDR1 LNHNV, CDR2 YYDKDF (reference sequence). The CDR3 contains 13 residues. V dropped 5 bases and J dropped 0 bases, with 7 bases sitting between them.